A selection of T cell receptor beta chains follows, all from one sample in a study of blood T cell repertoires in COVID-19. Method: immunoSEQ multiplex PCR; TCRdb's copy keeps in-frame clones and lacks some. The table records a few hundred thousand clones, about 88% of them present only once. Input material: peripheral blood. All receptors derive from a woman aged 60 to 75 with COVID-19, enrolled during active disease. The CDR3 runs from the conserved cysteine through the conserved F or W. The order of the fields is V gene, D gene, CDR3 length, clone size, J gene, CDR3 DNA, CDR3 protein. A D gene is named only where the DNA matches it firmly. Clone size is not always given. Where it is, it says once, few, many or a class for expanded clones.

V: TRBV7-7; D: TRBD2; length: 17; size: NA; J: TRBJ2-5; DNA: TGTGCCAGCAGGCCGGGACTAGCGGGAGCGGGGAGTGAGACCCAGTACTTC; CDR3: CASRPGLAGAGSETQYF
V: TRBV6-2/TRBV6-3; D: TRBD1; length: 14; size: NA; J: TRBJ1-5; DNA: TGTGCCAGCAGTAGGGGACAGGGTCATCAGCCCCAGCATTTT; CDR3: CASSRGQGHQPQHF
V: TRBV4-2; D: TRBD1; length: 14; size: NA; J: TRBJ1-3; DNA: TGTGCCAGCAGCCAGACAGGGACTGGAAACACCATATATTTT; CDR3: CASSQTGTGNTIYF
V: TRBV28; D: NA; length: 13; size: NA; J: TRBJ1-1; DNA: TGTGCCAGCAGTCTTAATCGGGACACTGAAGCTTTCTTT; CDR3: CASSLNRDTEAFF
V: TRBV3-1/TRBV3-2; D: TRBD2; length: 15; size: NA; J: TRBJ2-1; DNA: TGTGCCAGCAGCCGTGACGGGAGGGCCACCAATGAGCAGTTCTTC; CDR3: CASSRDGRATNEQFF
V: TRBV7-3; D: TRBD1; length: 16; size: NA; J: TRBJ2-2; DNA: TGTGCCAGCAGCGTAAACAGGGGAACGAACACCGGGGAGCTGTTTTTT; CDR3: CASSVNRGTNTGELFF
V: TRBV6-6; D: NA; length: 14; size: NA; J: TRBJ2-7; DNA: TGTGCCAGCAGTTACCCGGACAAATCCTACGAGCAGTACTTC; CDR3: CASSYPDKSYEQYF
V: TRBV5-1; D: NA; length: 17; size: once; J: TRBJ2-3; DNA: TGCGCCAGCAGCCTCGGAGAGGGGACAAGGCGGACAGATACGCAGTATTTT; CDR3: CASSLGEGTRRTDTQYF
V: TRBV7-6; D: NA; length: 15; size: NA; J: TRBJ1-3; DNA: TGTGCCAGCAGCTTAGACACTAGCTCTGGAAACACCATATATTTT; CDR3: CASSLDTSSGNTIYF
V: TRBV4-1; D: TRBD2; length: 16; size: once; J: TRBJ2-7; DNA: TGCGCCAGCAGCCAATATAGCGGGTTGAGGACCTACGAGCAGTACTTC; CDR3: CASSQYSGLRTYEQYF
V: TRBV15; D: NA; length: 13; size: NA; J: TRBJ2-7; DNA: TGTGCCACCAGCAGGGTCCCGGCGGCCGAGCAGTACTTC; CDR3: CATSRVPAAEQYF
V: TRBV10-1; D: NA; length: 13; size: NA; J: TRBJ2-7; DNA: TGCGCCAGCAGTGATGCCAGAAACTACGAGCAGTACTTC; CDR3: CASSDARNYEQYF
V: TRBV19; D: TRBD1; length: 15; size: NA; J: TRBJ1-2; DNA: TGTGCCAGTACTCCGGGACAGGCTTATAACTATGGCTACACCTTC; CDR3: CASTPGQAYNYGYTF
V: TRBV27; D: NA; length: 13; size: NA; J: TRBJ1-2; DNA: TGTGCCAGCAGTTTACGCCAGGCGTATGGCTACACCTTC; CDR3: CASSLRQAYGYTF
V: TRBV27; D: NA; length: 14; size: NA; J: TRBJ1-6; DNA: TGTGCCAGCAGTTCCGGGCGGACTGGGTTACCCCTCCACTTT; CDR3: CASSSGRTGLPLHF
V: TRBV7-9; D: TRBD1; length: 14; size: NA; J: TRBJ1-2; DNA: TGTGCCAGCAGCCCCAGGGGGACCAACTATGGCTACACCTTC; CDR3: CASSPRGTNYGYTF
V: TRBV6-5; D: NA; length: 16; size: NA; J: TRBJ1-2; DNA: TGTGCCAGCAGTTCCGCACCGCGGAGGTCTAACTATGGCTACACCTTC; CDR3: CASSSAPRRSNYGYTF
V: TRBV30; D: NA; length: 8; size: NA; J: TRBJ1-2; DNA: TGTGCCTCCGGCGGCCGGACCTTC; CDR3: CASGGRTF
V: TRBV7-2; D: TRBD1; length: 15; size: once; J: TRBJ1-5; DNA: TGTGCCAGCAGCGAACTAACAGGGGCCAATCAGCCCCAGCATTTT; CDR3: CASSELTGANQPQHF
V: TRBV7-2; D: NA; length: 13; size: NA; J: TRBJ1-2; DNA: TGTGCCAGCAGCCCCAGAGGGCTCTATGGCTACACCTTC; CDR3: CASSPRGLYGYTF
V: TRBV20-1; D: NA; length: 15; size: NA; J: TRBJ2-3; DNA: TGCAGTGCTAGTCAACCCCTAGGAGGGACAGATACGCAGTATTTT; CDR3: CSASQPLGGTDTQYF
V: TRBV14; D: NA; length: 12; size: NA; J: TRBJ1-2; DNA: TGTGCCAGCAGCTCCGGAGGCTATGGCTACACCTTC; CDR3: CASSSGGYGYTF
V: TRBV18; D: NA; length: 11; size: NA; J: TRBJ1-1; DNA: TGTGCCAGCTCACCTCGCGATGAAGCTTTCTTT; CDR3: CASSPRDEAFF
V: TRBV20-1; D: NA; length: 11; size: NA; J: TRBJ2-1; DNA: TGCAGTGCCAACCTACTCTATGAGCAGTTCTTC; CDR3: CSANLLYEQFF
V: TRBV18; D: TRBD1; length: 15; size: NA; J: TRBJ1-1; DNA: TGTGCCAGCTCACCACTTGACAGGGGGAACACTGAAGCTTTCTTT; CDR3: CASSPLDRGNTEAFF
V: TRBV13; D: TRBD1; length: 19; size: few; J: TRBJ2-6; DNA: TGTGCCAGCAGCTCCCCCCGGGACAGGGATCCCTCTGGGGCCAACGTCCTGACTTTC; CDR3: CASSSPRDRDPSGANVLTF
V: TRBV6-5; D: TRBD2; length: 14; size: NA; J: TRBJ2-5; DNA: TGTGCCAGCAGTTACTCCGGCGGGAGGGAGACCCAGTACTTC; CDR3: CASSYSGGRETQYF
V: TRBV25-1; D: NA; length: 16; size: medium-sized; J: TRBJ2-2; DNA: TGTGCCAGCAGTGAGCGGGAAAGCCCCAGTCGCGGGGAGCTGTTTTTT; CDR3: CASSERESPSRGELFF
V: TRBV6-1; D: TRBD2; length: 15; size: NA; J: TRBJ2-3; DNA: TGTGCCAGCAGTGAAGCCGGGAGGACTATCGCTACGCAGTATTTT; CDR3: CASSEAGRTIATQYF
V: TRBV5-4; D: NA; length: 14; size: NA; J: TRBJ2-5; DNA: TGTGCCAGCAGCTTGGTGAATAGCGTCGAGACCCAGTACTTC; CDR3: CASSLVNSVETQYF
V: TRBV5-1; D: NA; length: 13; size: NA; J: TRBJ1-1; DNA: TGCGCCAGCAGCCAACAGGGGAACACTGAAGCTTTCTTT; CDR3: CASSQQGNTEAFF
V: TRBV24-1; D: NA; length: 16; size: once; J: TRBJ2-3; DNA: TGTGCCACCAGTGACCCGACTGGTCCAACCCCAGATACGCAGTATTTT; CDR3: CATSDPTGPTPDTQYF
V: TRBV9; D: TRBD1; length: 14; size: NA; J: TRBJ2-7; DNA: TGTGCCAGCAGCCTCCGGACAGGGGGATACGAGCAGTACTTC; CDR3: CASSLRTGGYEQYF
V: TRBV10-3; D: TRBD2; length: 15; size: NA; J: TRBJ2-1; DNA: TGTGCCATCAGGCAAACTAGCGGGAGTCTCACTGAGCAGTTCTTC; CDR3: CAIRQTSGSLTEQFF
V: TRBV27; D: TRBD1; length: 15; size: NA; J: TRBJ2-7; DNA: TGTGCCAGCAGTGAGACAGGGGGCATACCCTACGAGCAGTACTTC; CDR3: CASSETGGIPYEQYF
V: TRBV30; D: NA; length: 12; size: NA; J: TRBJ1-5; DNA: TGTGCCTGGAGTTCGGGTAGACAGCCCCAGCATTTT; CDR3: CAWSSGRQPQHF
V: TRBV6-1; D: TRBD1; length: 15; size: NA; J: TRBJ1-3; DNA: TGTGCCAGCAGTCACGACAGGGTCTCTGGAAACACCATATATTTT; CDR3: CASSHDRVSGNTIYF
V: TRBV10-3; D: NA; length: 14; size: NA; J: TRBJ1-2; DNA: TGTGCCATCAGTGGTTCCGTCCTAGACTATGGCTACACCTTC; CDR3: CAISGSVLDYGYTF
V: TRBV7-2; D: TRBD1; length: 13; size: NA; J: TRBJ1-1; DNA: TGTGCCAGCAGCTCTTACAGGGGGGGAAGAGCTTTCTTT; CDR3: CASSSYRGGRAFF
V: TRBV3-1/TRBV3-2; D: NA; length: 18; size: once; J: TRBJ2-1; DNA: TGTGCCAGCAGCCAAAGATATCAGGGGAGGGGCTCCTACAATGAGCAGTTCTTC; CDR3: CASSQRYQGRGSYNEQFF
V: TRBV2; D: NA; length: 14; size: NA; J: TRBJ2-1; DNA: TGTGCCAGCAACGCACAGGGTCGGAGGAATGAGCAGTTCTTC; CDR3: CASNAQGRRNEQFF
V: TRBV9; D: NA; length: 16; size: NA; J: TRBJ2-7; DNA: TGTGCCAGCAGCACACACACCTCCGGAGGAGGCGACGAGCAGTACTTC; CDR3: CASSTHTSGGGDEQYF
V: TRBV18; D: TRBD1; length: 17; size: few; J: TRBJ2-7; DNA: TGTGCCAGCTCACCCCCAATAGGGGACAGTTCCTCCTACGAGCAGTACTTC; CDR3: CASSPPIGDSSSYEQYF
V: TRBV5-1; D: NA; length: 16; size: NA; J: TRBJ2-2; DNA: TGCGCCAGCAGTTCCCGAGTGTTGATCGTTACCGGGGAGCTGTTTTTT; CDR3: CASSSRVLIVTGELFF